The 23 T cell receptor beta chains below come from one sample, sequenced in a study of T cell responses to AZD1222 COVID-19 vaccine. Generated by immunoSEQ multiplex PCR, the TCRdb table keeps only in-frame clones and is missing some. The sample lists 120,000 or so clones, 92% occurring once. Sample: peripheral blood, taken on day 0 of AZD1222 vaccination. These receptor sequences come from an adult in good health.

The V gene is TRBV19, the J gene TRBJ1-3; D is unclear. Germline assignment: CDR1 LNHDA and CDR2 SQIVND (reference sequence). Deletions cut 1 base from V and 0 bases from J, with 7 bases between. This CDR3 region has 15 residues. The CDR3 sequence is CASSIVSASGNTIYF. CDR3 nucleotide sequence: TGTGCCAGTAGTATAGTTTCAGCCTCTGGAAACACCATATATTTT.

The V call is TRBV2, the J call TRBJ2-7; no definite D call. Trimming removed 5 bases at V and 0 bases at J, with 8 bases between. CDR1 and CDR2 from the germline V gene are SNHLY and FYNNEI. This CDR3 has 13 amino acids. This chain's CDR3 is CASSPWGSYEQYF. CDR3 nucleotide sequence: TGTGCCAGCAGTCCCTGGGGCTCCTACGAGCAGTACTTC.

The V and J genes are TRBV5-6 and TRBJ1-6; 7 nucleotides align to TRBD1. V dropped 3 bases and J dropped 5; count of bases not matched to a gene: 11. Germline CDR1 reads SGHDT; CDR2 reads YYEEEE. This CDR3 contains 17 residues. CDR3 protein: CASSSSLWGTDNSPLHF. The CDR3 DNA follows: TGTGCCAGCAGCTCATCCCTATGGGGGACAGATAATTCACCCCTCCACTTT.

This chain links TRBV5-3 with TRBJ2-7; D possibly corresponds to TRBD1 (6 bases). TRBV5-3 is treated as an ORF (open reading frame) with a function not yet certain. This CDR3 is built from 15 residues. The ends were cut back, 2 bases at V and 0 bases at J, with 12 bases in the middle. CDR3 residues: CARSFGQRFSYEQYF. In DNA, the CDR3 is TGTGCCAGAAGCTTCGGACAGCGGTTCTCCTACGAGCAGTACTTC.

This chain links TRBV6-1 with TRBJ2-2; 13 bases fit TRBD2. The CDR3 covers 18 residues. The ends lost 4 bases at V and 1 base at J; junction bases unmatched: 6. The germline V gene has CDR1 MNHNS and CDR2 SASEGT. CDR3 residues: CASSVALAGGRNTGELFF. The DNA of the CDR3 is TGTGCCAGCAGTGTGGCACTAGCGGGAGGGAGGAACACCGGGGAGCTGTTTTTT.

Only one count was recorded for this clone. Here the CDR3 DNA reads TGTGCCAGCAGCAGGGTGGGATACACCGGGGAGCTGTTTTTT. It encodes CASSRVGYTGELFF. This chain links TRBV6-5 with TRBJ2-2; tentatively, D is TRBD1 (5 bases). CDR1 is MNHEY and CDR2 is SVGAGI in the germline V gene. V lost 6 bases and J lost 3, with 11 bases in between. The CDR3 sequence is 14 residues long.

V usage is TRBV5-1 and J usage is TRBJ2-3; D call uncertain. The CDR3 length is 12 residues. CDR1 SGHRS and CDR2 YFSETQ come from the germline V gene. The V gene lost 2 bases and the J gene lost 0 bases, with 1 base spanning the gap. CDR3 sequence reads: CASSFSTDTQYF. The CDR3 DNA reads as TGCGCCAGCAGCTTTAGCACAGATACGCAGTATTTT.

V gene TRBV9 combines with J gene TRBJ1-1; weak D call: TRBD1 (5 bases). Germline CDR1 and CDR2: SGDLS and YYNGEE. The CDR3 runs to 13 residues. Between the trimmed V and J ends, which lost 0 bases and 5 bases, there was a span of 8 bases. CDR3 nucleotide sequence: TGTGCCAGCAGCGTAGGTCAGGGAACTGAAGCTTTCTTT. Translated, it gives CASSVGQGTEAFF. The full variable domain, its missing parts supplied by reference TRBV9 and TRBJ1-1, is DSGVTQTPKHLITATGQRVTLRCSPRSGDLSVYWYQQSLDQGLQFLIQYYNGEERAKGNILERFSAQQFPDLHSELNLSSLELGDSALYFCASSVGQGTEAFFGQGTRLTVV.

The chain is built from TRBV30 and TRBJ2-1; D remains unclear. Germline CDR1 reads GTSNPN; CDR2 reads SVGIG (reference sequence). This CDR3 is built from 13 residues. The V and J ends lost 5 bases and 6 bases respectively, with 14 bases between them. The chain's CDR3 is CAWSFFNGNEQFF. CDR3 coding DNA: TGTGCCTGGTCGTTCTTTAATGGCAATGAGCAGTTCTTC.

Only one count was recorded for this clone. This chain connects TRBV4-2 to TRBJ2-1, with D perhaps matching TRBD1 (6 bases). Germline CDR1 reads LGHNA; CDR2 reads YNFKEQ. The CDR3 sequence is 15 residues long. V was cut by 1 base and J by 2 bases, with 9 bases left in between. In DNA form, the CDR3 reads TGTGCCAGCAGCCAAGTACAGGGCGCCTACAATGAGCAGTTCTTC. This encodes CASSQVQGAYNEQFF.

The chain links TRBV18 to TRBJ1-1; 8 bases agree with TRBD1. The CDR3 contains 14 residues. Germline CDR1 is KGHSH and CDR2 is LQKENI. V lost 5 bases, J lost 5 bases, and 7 bases stayed unmatched. CDR3 loop: CASSADRVRTEAFF. The CDR3 region has the DNA TGTGCCAGCTCAGCGGACAGGGTGAGGACTGAAGCTTTCTTT.

The chain is built from TRBV7-8 and TRBJ2-7; 9 bases are a match to TRBD2. With 3 bases clipped from V and 2 bases from J, the junction kept 11 bases outside the gene matches. The CDR3 spans 17 residues. Germline loops: CDR1 SGHVS, CDR2 FQNEAQ. The CDR3, as DNA: TGTGCCAGCAGCTTCGGGACTAGCTGGAAGAGTACCTACGAGCAGTACTTC. It is translated as CASSFGTSWKSTYEQYF.

The V call is TRBV20-1, the J call TRBJ2-2; D unresolved. This CDR3 has 11 residues. Trimming cost V 6 bases and J 8 bases, with 10 bases left between them. Germline values: CDR1 DFQATT, CDR2 SNEGSKA (reference sequence). The CDR3 DNA is TGCAGTGCCCCAAACCGTGGGGAGCTGTTTTTT. This translates into CSAPNRGELFF.

This chain joins TRBV11-2 and TRBJ2-2; D is uncertain. The CDR3 spans 13 residues. The germline V and J ends were trimmed by 0 bases and 6 bases, with 5 bases remaining between them. CDR1 is SGHAT and CDR2 is FQNNGV in the germline V gene. The CDR3 loop reads CASSLESSGELFF. The CDR3 bases are TGTGCCAGCAGCTTAGAGTCCTCCGGGGAGCTGTTTTTT.

This chain joins TRBV4-1 and TRBJ2-7, with 7 bases matching TRBD1. This CDR3 comprises 14 residues. The V gene end was trimmed by 4 bases and the J gene end by 3 bases; junction bases not matched to a gene: 6. The germline V gene encodes CDR1 MGHRA and CDR2 YSYEKL. DNA for the CDR3: TGCGCCAGCAGCCGAACCCGGGACAGCTACGAGCAGTACTTC. As protein: CASSRTRDSYEQYF.

The chain carries TRBV10-3 and TRBJ1-5; D gene uncertain. Looked up from germline, CDR1 is ENHRY and CDR2 is SYGVKD. The CDR3 totals 13 residues. V shed 0 bases and J shed 6 bases, with 6 bases lying between them. CDR3 nucleotide sequence: TGTGCCATCAGTGAGTCGGCAGGTCAGCCCCAGCATTTT. Protein product: CAISESAGQPQHF.

This chain joins TRBV5-1 and TRBJ2-1, with 7 bases fitting TRBD2. This CDR3 is 18 amino acids long. V shed 4 bases and J 1 base; nucleotides not matched to a gene: 14. The V gene's germline CDR1 is SGHRS and CDR2 YFSETQ. The CDR3 spells CASSLRGGRTPSYNEQFF. CDR3 nucleotide sequence: TGCGCCAGCAGCCTTCGTGGCGGGAGAACTCCTTCCTACAATGAGCAGTTCTTC.

The chain joins TRBV14 to TRBJ1-5; D gene ambiguous. The CDR3 spans 18 residues. CDR1 and CDR2 from the germline V gene are SGHDN and FVKESK. Trimming took 4 bases from V and 0 from J, leaving 19 bases between them. CDR3: CASSRKTAGSLSNQPQHF. The CDR3 DNA reads as TGTGCCAGCAGCCGGAAAACCGCCGGGTCCCTTAGCAATCAGCCCCAGCATTTT.

The genes are TRBV18 and TRBJ2-7, with 7 positions matching TRBD1. Germline-derived CDR1 and CDR2 are KGHSH and LQKENI. There are 14 residues in the CDR3. With 2 bases clipped from V and 6 bases from J, the junction kept 7 bases outside the gene matches. The CDR3 DNA is TGTGCCAGCTCACCAGTAGGACAGGTCTCCGAGCAGTACTTC. Its translation: CASSPVGQVSEQYF.

The gene calls are TRBV7-9 and TRBJ2-1; no reliable D call. CDR1 and CDR2 (germline): SEHNR, FQNEAQ (reference sequence). Trimming removed 8 bases at V and 9 bases at J, with 17 bases between. The CDR3 has 13 amino acids. The CDR3 loop reads CASGSHLTREQFF. CDR3 coding DNA: TGTGCCAGCGGATCACACCTGACTCGTGAGCAGTTCTTC.

This chain connects TRBV7-2 to TRBJ2-1; 7 bases align to TRBD1. The CDR3 is 14 amino acids. Looked up from germline, CDR1 is SGHTA and CDR2 is FQGNSA. Trimming at V came to 6 bases and at J to 9 bases, leaving 11 bases not matched to a gene. The CDR3 loop is CASRTGQRITEQFF. As DNA, the CDR3 is TGTGCCAGCAGGACGGGACAGCGAATCACTGAGCAGTTCTTC.

The rearrangement links TRBV5-1 to TRBJ1-1; 7 nucleotides align to TRBD1. Germline values: CDR1 SGHRS, CDR2 YFSETQ. V lost 4 bases to trimming and J lost 4 bases; unmatched junction nucleotides: 13. The CDR3 is made up of 16 amino acids. CDR3 DNA sequence: TGCGCCAGCAGCGTCGCAGGGGGGTCGGCCGGCACTGAAGCTTTCTTT. Its protein is CASSVAGGSAGTEAFF.

The chain joins TRBV18 to TRBJ1-3; 7 bases agree with TRBD1. The ends lost 3 bases at V and 0 bases at J; junction bases unmatched: 11. The CDR3 length is 18 residues. Germline lookup yields CDR1 KGHSH and CDR2 LQKENI. The CDR3, as DNA: TGTGCCAGCTCACCTCAAAGACAGGGAGTCCGCTCTGGAAACACCATATATTTT. It translates to CASSPQRQGVRSGNTIYF.